Listed here are 4 T cell receptor beta chains from one sample, sequenced in a study of blood T cell repertoires in COVID-19. Sequenced by immunoSEQ multiplex PCR; TCRdb stores in-frame clones only, minus some. The repertoire holds fewer than 200,000 clones, with around nine tenths as singletons. Sequencing used peripheral blood. These TCRs come from a woman aged 70-85 years with COVID-19, enrolled during active disease.

The gene calls are TRBV3-1 (or the pseudogene TRBV3-2) and TRBJ1-2, with D possibly being TRBD1 (5 bases). V gave up 6 bases and J gave up 2 bases, with 10 bases separating them. The CDR3 contains 13 residues. Germline V lookup: CDR1 LGHDT, CDR2 YNNKEL (reference sequence). The CDR3 coding sequence is TGTGCCAGCAGAGAAACAGGAAACTATGGCTACACCTTC. It translates to CASRETGNYGYTF.

The CDR3 region is CAWSLGERGEAFF. CDR3 sequence (DNA): TGTGCCTGGAGTCTTGGGGAACGGGGGGAAGCTTTCTTT. J is TRBJ1-1 and V is TRBV30, with TRBD1 as a possible D gene (5 bases). CDR3 size: 13 residues. The germline V and J ends were trimmed by 2 bases and 8 bases, with 15 bases remaining between them. Germline CDR1 reads GTSNPN; CDR2 reads SVGIG (reference sequence). Together with reference TRBV30 and TRBJ1-1, the CDR3 gives the full variable domain: SQTIHQWPATLVQPVGSPLSLECTVEGTSNPNLYWYRQAAGRGLQLLFYSVGIGQISSEVPQNLSASRPQDRQFILSSKKLLLSDSGFYLCAWSLGERGEAFFGQGTRLTVV.

The V and J genes are TRBV6-6 and TRBJ1-1; D is ambiguous. Trimming shortened V by 2 bases and J by 0 bases, and 10 bases separated the two germline ends. The CDR3 is 15 amino acids. The V gene's germline CDR1 is MNHNY and CDR2 SVGAGI (reference sequence). The CDR3 spells CASSYPTQLNTEAFF. The CDR3 nucleotides are TGTGCCAGCAGTTACCCGACACAACTGAACACTGAAGCTTTCTTT.

J is TRBJ2-2 and V is TRBV5-1; the D is unclear. Germline loops: CDR1 SGHRS, CDR2 YFSETQ. The CDR3 loop spans 13 amino acids. V gave up 6 bases and J gave up 2 bases, with 8 bases separating them. In nucleotides, the CDR3 is TGCGCCAGCACCACAGCCAACACCGGGGAGCTGTTTTTT. It is translated as CASTTANTGELFF. Filled out from reference TRBV5-1 and TRBJ2-2, the complete variable domain reads KAGVTQTPRYLIKTRGQQVTLSCSPISGHRSVSWYQQTPGQGLQFLFEYFSETQRNKGNFPGRFSGRQFSNSRSEMNVSTLELGDSALYLCASTTANTGELFFGEGSRLTVL.